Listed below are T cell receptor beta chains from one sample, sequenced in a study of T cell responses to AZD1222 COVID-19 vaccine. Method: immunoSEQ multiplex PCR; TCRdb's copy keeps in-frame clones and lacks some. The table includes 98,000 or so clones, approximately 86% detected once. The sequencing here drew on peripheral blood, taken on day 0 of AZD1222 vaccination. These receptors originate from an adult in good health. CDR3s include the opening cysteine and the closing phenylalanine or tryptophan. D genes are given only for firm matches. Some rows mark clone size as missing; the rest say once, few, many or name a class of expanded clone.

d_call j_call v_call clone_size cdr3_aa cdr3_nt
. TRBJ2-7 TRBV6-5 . CASSYPRQDSYEQYF TGTGCCAGCAGTTACCCGAGACAGGACTCCTACGAGCAGTACTTC
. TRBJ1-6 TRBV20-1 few CSAGAWTSNSPLHF TGCAGTGCTGGTGCCTGGACGAGTAATTCACCCCTCCACTTT
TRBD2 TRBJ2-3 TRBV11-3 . CASSPPSGGTDTQYF TGTGCCAGCAGCCCCCCTAGCGGGGGCACAGATACGCAGTATTTT
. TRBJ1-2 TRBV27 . CASSLSANGDIGGYTF TGTGCCAGCAGTTTATCGGCGAACGGGGATATAGGGGGCTACACCTTC
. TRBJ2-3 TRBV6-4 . CANAGRGEPSTDTQYF TGTGCCAACGCGGGGAGGGGGGAGCCTAGCACAGATACGCAGTATTTT
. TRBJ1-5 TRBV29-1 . CSVGFGSQPQHF TGCAGCGTTGGGTTCGGTTCTCAGCCCCAGCATTTT
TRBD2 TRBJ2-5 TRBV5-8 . CASSTGLAGDLETQYF TGTGCCAGCAGCACCGGACTAGCGGGGGACTTGGAGACCCAGTACTTC
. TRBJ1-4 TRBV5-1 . CASSLVGAKSEKLFF TGCGCCAGCAGCTTGGTCGGGGCAAAAAGTGAAAAACTGTTTTTT
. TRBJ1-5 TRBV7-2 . CASSLGEDTYQPQHF TGTGCCAGCAGCTTAGGGGAGGACACCTATCAGCCCCAGCATTTT
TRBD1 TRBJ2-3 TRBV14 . CASSQPGQKADTQYF TGTGCCAGCAGCCAACCGGGACAGAAGGCGGATACGCAGTATTTT
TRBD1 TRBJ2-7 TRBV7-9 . CASSSGQAPYEQYF TGTGCCAGCAGCTCAGGACAGGCTCCCTACGAGCAGTACTTC
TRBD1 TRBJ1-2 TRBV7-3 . CASAGQGDYGYTF TGTGCCAGCGCGGGACAGGGGGACTATGGCTACACCTTC
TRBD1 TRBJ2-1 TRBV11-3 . CASSAGQGEYNEQFF TGTGCCAGCAGCGCCGGACAGGGGGAATACAATGAGCAGTTCTTC
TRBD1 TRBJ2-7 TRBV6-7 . CASSVRGPYEQYF TGTGCCAGCAGTGTCAGGGGGCCTTACGAGCAGTACTTC
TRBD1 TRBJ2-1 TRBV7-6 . CASSIRQGNNEQFF TGTGCCAGCAGCATCAGACAGGGGAACAATGAGCAGTTCTTC